This T cell receptor (beta chain) was sequenced for a study of shared clonotypes between healthy human individuals. With regard to this clone: Its antigen is as yet unknown.

Each sorted subset replicate got 200 ng genomic DNA, tens of thousands of genomes. TCRdb's table, derived via immunoSEQ multiplex PCR, lists solely in-frame clones and lacks some. The sample comprises about 1.5 million clones, around 97% of which are singletons, and approximately 1.1% rests with the top ten. Healthy HIV-negative adults with no recent acute infections or vaccinations were recruited as donors. In the CD4+ fraction, cells were divided into CD45RA+ naive and CD45RA-negative memory subsets. Findings and limits, study-wide: Sampling was confined to blood; repertoires within tissues likely differ.

The receptor was derived from a young man in good health. The source material was naive CD4+ T cells sorted from blood. Subset noted: CD45RA+ positively selected.

This CDR3 is CASSVGLAGVSGYNEQFF. The CDR3 nucleotides are TGTGCCAGCAGCGTAGGTCTAGCGGGAGTCAGTGGATACAATGAGCAGTTCTTC. The chain has TRBV9 and TRBJ2-1, with 10 bases matching TRBD2. Germline CDR1 reads SGDLS; CDR2 reads YYNGEE. The CDR3 has 18 residues. The ends lost 0 bases at V and 4 bases at J; junction bases unmatched: 10.